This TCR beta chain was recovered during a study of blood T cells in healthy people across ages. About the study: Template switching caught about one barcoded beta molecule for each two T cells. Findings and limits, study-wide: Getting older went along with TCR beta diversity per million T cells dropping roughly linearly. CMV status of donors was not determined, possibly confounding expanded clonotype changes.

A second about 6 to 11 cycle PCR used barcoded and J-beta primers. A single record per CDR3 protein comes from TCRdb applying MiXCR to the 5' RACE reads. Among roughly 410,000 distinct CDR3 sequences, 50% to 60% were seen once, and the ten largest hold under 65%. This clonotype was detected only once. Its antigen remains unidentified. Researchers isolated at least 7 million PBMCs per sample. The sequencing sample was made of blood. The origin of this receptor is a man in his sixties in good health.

CDR3 bases: TGCAGTGCTAGAGCCCCCAGTTACACCGGGGAGCTGTTTTTT. Its translation is CSARAPSYTGELFF. The genes are TRBV20-1 and TRBJ2-2; unclear D gene. The germline V and J ends were trimmed by 1 base and 3 bases, with 9 bases remaining between them. The germline V gene has CDR1 DFQATT and CDR2 SNEGSKA (reference sequence). CDR3 length: 14 residues.